Listed below are T cell receptor beta chains from one sample, sequenced in a study of T cell repertoires in cytomegalovirus infection. No antigen has been identified for these receptors. TCRdb independently ran MiXCR on the reads; one entry per CDR3 protein. The table records about a million distinct CDR3 sequences, roughly 31% of them present only once. Here the sequenced sample was cultured CD8+ T cells from PBMCs, taken from culture after CMV antigen stimulation. The receptors here all came from a human donor in good health (CMV status not recorded). Some clones in this sample may be carry-over from other donors' samples. CDR3s include the opening cysteine and the closing phenylalanine or tryptophan. Each record gives: clone size, D gene, V gene, J gene, CDR3 DNA, CDR3 protein. A D gene is named only where the DNA matches it firmly. Clone size appears in some rows only: once, few, many, or a class for an expanded clone.

.	TRBD2	TRBV7-9	TRBJ2-3	TGTGCCAGCAGGTGGACTAGCGGGGGGGACCCACATACGCAGTATTTT	CASRWTSGGDPHTQYF
.	TRBD1	TRBV2	TRBJ1-1	TGTGCCAACAGTGAGGGACAGACGAACACTGAAGCTTTCTTT	CANSEGQTNTEAFF
few	.	TRBV4-1	TRBJ2-5	TGCGCCAGCAGCCAAGTCTCGGCGCGGGGCCAGACCCAGTACTTC	CASSQVSARGQTQYF
few	TRBD1	TRBV7-6	TRBJ2-1	TGTGCCAGCAGCTTAACCGGGACAGGTTCACACAATGAGCAGTTCTTC	CASSLTGTGSHNEQFF
once	TRBD1	TRBV7-9	TRBJ1-1	TGTGCCAACAGCTCAGGGGGCTCGTTGAACACTGAAGCTTTCTTT	CANSSGGSLNTEAFF
few	.	TRBV7-3	TRBJ1-3	TGTGCCAGCAGCATGCGTCCGGGGGCGTCTGGAAACACCATATATTTT	CASSMRPGASGNTIYF
few	TRBD1	TRBV5-6	TRBJ2-1	TGTGCCAGCAGCTTTGGGACAGGGGTAGCTGAGCAGTTCTTC	CASSFGTGVAEQFF
.	.	TRBV7-9	TRBJ1-1	TGTGCCAGCAGCGGAACAGGCTCCACTGAAGCTTTCTTT	CASSGTGSTEAFF
.	.	TRBV5-1	TRBJ1-1	TGCGCCAACAGCCTCGGACCAGACACTGAAGCTTTCTTT	CANSLGPDTEAFF
.	TRBD1	TRBV5-4	TRBJ1-4	TGTGCCAGCAGCCGGGGACAGGCCGCAACTAATGAAAAACTGTTTTTT	CASSRGQAATNEKLFF
.	TRBD2	TRBV5-1	TRBJ2-1	TGCGCCAGCAGCGAACTAGCGGGGGGACTCTACAATGAGCAGTTCTTC	CASSELAGGLYNEQFF
many	.	TRBV7-8	TRBJ1-2	TGTGCCAGCAGTTCCACAGAGTTAGCTAACTATGGCTACACCTTC	CASSSTELANYGYTF
.	TRBD1	TRBV12-3/TRBV12-4	TRBJ1-4	TGTGCCAGCAGTTTTTCTGAAGAGGACAGGCTAAATGAAAAACTGTTTTTT	CASSFSEEDRLNEKLFF
.	.	TRBV12-5	TRBJ2-7	TGTGCTAGTGGTTTGACCATAAACCTGGACGGCTCCTACGAGCAGTACTTC	CASGLTINLDGSYEQYF
.	.	TRBV9	TRBJ1-1	TGTGCCAGCAGCGTAGGCACCCTGGGTGAAGCTTTCTTT	CASSVGTLGEAFF
.	TRBD2	TRBV6-2/TRBV6-3	TRBJ2-1	TGTGCCAGCAGTATAGCGGGGGGAAGGAGTGAGCAGTTCTTC	CASSIAGGRSEQFF
few	.	TRBV7-9	TRBJ1-5	TGTGCCAGCAGTGACAGTTATCAGCCCCAGCATTTT	CASSDSYQPQHF
.	TRBD2	TRBV15	TRBJ2-5	TGTGCCACCAGCCGGCACTCTTTTAAGCGGGGTTCTCAAGAGACCCAGTACTTC	CATSRHSFKRGSQETQYF
few	TRBD1	TRBV12-3/TRBV12-4	TRBJ1-2	TGTGCCAGCAGTTTGTGGGACAGGGCTCGCTACACCTTC	CASSLWDRARYTF
many	.	TRBV7-9	TRBJ2-5	TGTGCCAGCAGCCCATCATCCCAACCGACCCAGTACTTC	CASSPSSQPTQYF
many	.	TRBV11-1	TRBJ1-5	TGTGCCAGCAGCTTAGACAGCGGTATCAATCAGCCCCAGCATTTT	CASSLDSGINQPQHF
.	.	TRBV29-1	TRBJ2-5	TGCAGCGTTGAAGGTGACAGGCAACAAGAGACCCAGTACTTC	CSVEGDRQQETQYF
.	.	TRBV7-9	TRBJ1-1	TGTGCCAGCAGCTTAGCGACGGTACGGGAGGCTTTCTTT	CASSLATVREAFF
few	.	TRBV7-9	TRBJ1-1	TGTGCCAGCAGCTTAAAGGCAGGGGAGAAGTTCACTGAAGCTTTCTTT	CASSLKAGEKFTEAFF
many	TRBD1	TRBV19	TRBJ1-2	TGTGCCAGTATCGGGACAGGAGCTAACTATGGCTACACCTTC	CASIGTGANYGYTF
.	.	TRBV19	TRBJ2-6	TGTGCCAGTAGTATAGTCGGGGTCCCCCACTCTGGGACCAACGTCCTGACTTTC	CASSIVGVPHSGTNVLTF
.	TRBD1	TRBV10-3	TRBJ1-4	TGTGCCATCAGTGCCGGGCAGGGGGGGGTAGTACAAGAAAAACTGTTTTTT	CAISAGQGGVVQEKLFF
.	TRBD1	TRBV20-1	TRBJ1-1	TGCAGTGCTAGAGAGTTGGGCAGGGGGCTGGCTGAAGCTTTCTTT	CSARELGRGLAEAFF
many	.	TRBV12-3/TRBV12-4	TRBJ1-6	TGTGCCAGCAGTTTAGGCAGGGGTGCCCTCCACTTT	CASSLGRGALHF
.	.	TRBV6-5	TRBJ1-1	TGTGCCAGCAGTTACTGGGTGGGTAGCAACACTGAAGCTTTCTTT	CASSYWVGSNTEAFF
few	TRBD1	TRBV7-9	TRBJ2-3	TGTGCCAGCAGCTTAGCCGGAGGACAGGGTCTGATATATACGCAGTATTTT	CASSLAGGQGLIYTQYF
.	.	TRBV29-1	TRBJ2-1	TGCAGCGTGGGGGGCGCAACTTGGGAGCAGTTCTTC	CSVGGATWEQFF
many	.	TRBV12-3/TRBV12-4	TRBJ2-1	TGTGCCAGCAGGGAAGGGGGCAATGAGCAGTTCTTC	CASREGGNEQFF
few	.	TRBV27	TRBJ1-6	TGTGCCAGCAGTCCGCGAGGAGGGGCCGATAATTCACCCCTCCACTTT	CASSPRGGADNSPLHF
.	TRBD2	TRBV3-1	TRBJ2-1	TGTGCCAGCAGCCAAGAGAAGCGGGGGGGCAGGGGGCAGTTCTTC	CASSQEKRGGRGQFF
few	TRBD2	TRBV7-6	TRBJ2-1	TGTGCCAGCAGCCCCCGGATCGGGAGGGAGGTCTTC	CASSPRIGREVF
.	.	TRBV15	TRBJ1-2	TGTGCCACCAGCAGAGAGGGAGTTGGCTACACCTTC	CATSREGVGYTF
.	.	TRBV19	TRBJ1-1	TGTGCCAGTAGTGGATCTGGGGCAGGAAGGGACACTGAAGCTTTCTTT	CASSGSGAGRDTEAFF
few	TRBD2	TRBV7-2	TRBJ2-3	TGTGCCAGCGAAACCCTAGCGGGGGGGCCAGGATACGCAGATACGCAGTATTTT	CASETLAGGPGYADTQYF
.	.	TRBV24-1	TRBJ2-2	TGTGCCACCAGTGATTTTTTAGGACAGAACACCGGGGAGCTGTTTTTT	CATSDFLGQNTGELFF
.	TRBD1	TRBV28	TRBJ2-5	TGTGCCAGCAGTTTCCCAATACAGGGGGCTCACCAAGAGACCCAGTACTTC	CASSFPIQGAHQETQYF
many	.	TRBV7-9	TRBJ2-5	TGTGCCAGCAGCCGTGGGACACGGATTTGGGCCCAGTACTTC	CASSRGTRIWAQYF
few	.	TRBV27	TRBJ2-7	TGTGCCAGCAGTTTAAGCGGTCTGGGCAACTACGAGCAGTACTTC	CASSLSGLGNYEQYF
.	.	TRBV7-4	TRBJ2-3	TGTGCCAGCAGCGGCGGAGGGTGGGCCTCGGGGGATACGCAGTATTTT	CASSGGGWASGDTQYF
many	.	TRBV11-3	TRBJ2-6	TGTGCCAGCAGCCAAGGGCAGGGAAGCTCTGGGGCCAACGTCCTGACTTTC	CASSQGQGSSGANVLTF
.	TRBD2	TRBV6-1	TRBJ2-1	TGTGCCAGCAGTACCGGGACTAGCGGGGGGGCCCTCTACAATGAGCAGTTCTTC	CASSTGTSGGALYNEQFF
.	TRBD1	TRBV7-9	TRBJ1-2	TGTGCCAGCAGCTCCACCCTGGGACAGGGGGCTCGAGGCTACACCTTC	CASSSTLGQGARGYTF
.	.	TRBV27	TRBJ1-6	TGTGCCAGCGGTAGGACCTATAATTCACCCCTCCACTTT	CASGRTYNSPLHF
few	.	TRBV6-6	TRBJ1-3	TGTGCCAGCAGTTACAGGCCGACCTCTGGAAACACCATATATTTT	CASSYRPTSGNTIYF
.	.	TRBV4-3	TRBJ1-1	TGCGCCAGCAGCCAAGATCAGGGCACCAAGAACACTGAAGCTTTCTTT	CASSQDQGTKNTEAFF
.	.	TRBV27	TRBJ2-1	TGTGCCAGCAGTTTAAGGGACAATAGCAATGAGCAGTTCTTC	CASSLRDNSNEQFF
many	.	TRBV7-8	TRBJ1-1	TGTGCCAGCAGCTGGTTTACAGGTACTGAAGCTTTCTTT	CASSWFTGTEAFF
.	TRBD2	TRBV7-8	TRBJ2-5	TGTGCCAGCAGCTTAGCGGAACTAGCGGAAGAGACCCAGTACTTC	CASSLAELAEETQYF